The rows below give T cell receptor beta chains drawn from one sample of a study of control samples from healthy donors and cancer patients. Measured with immunoSEQ multiplex PCR; TCRdb has only the in-frame clones, and not every one. The sample lists under 20,000 clones, around four fifths occurring once. The material sequenced was PBMCs. These receptors all stem from a woman in her 70s with lung cancer. Each CDR3 is given without its conserved first and last residue. A clone size is listed for some rows: how often the clone was seen (once, few, many), or a class if it is expanded.

TRBJ2-2,TRBV19,-,ASSGTGNGELF
TRBJ2-7,TRBV5-6,-,ASSFPTADYEQY
TRBJ1-5,TRBV19,-,ASRYRGGSNQPQH
TRBJ2-3,TRBV11-3,-,ASSFGEYGTDTQY
TRBJ2-1,TRBV7-3,-,ASSLTRTVNEQF
TRBJ2-5,TRBV29-1,-,SARRASGRAAQETQY
TRBJ2-7,TRBV5-1,once,ASSPLAGNKYEQY
TRBJ1-1,TRBV16,-,ASSRGREATEAF
TRBJ1-1,TRBV5-1,-,ASSSTGVRDTEAF
TRBJ1-2,TRBV7-9,-,ASSLTNYGYT
TRBJ2-1,TRBV4-1,-,ASNSHASGSYNEQF
TRBJ2-3,TRBV4-1,-,ASSELADTQY
TRBJ1-1,TRBV6-2/TRBV6-3,-,ASSYGQTNTEAF
TRBJ2-4,TRBV3-1/TRBV3-2,-,ASSLSPTGGYKNIQY
TRBJ2-1,TRBV28,-,ASTFLHVNEQF
TRBJ1-1,TRBV5-6,-,ASSFEGDTEAF
TRBJ1-1,TRBV29-1,-,SVSGTENTEAF
TRBJ1-1,TRBV5-1,-,ASSLGFGFLNTEAF
TRBJ1-6,TRBV19,-,ASSATGGNSPLH
TRBJ1-1,TRBV14,-,ASSQVPGARTEAF
TRBJ1-5,TRBV6-5,-,ASSYSVSQPQH
TRBJ2-3,TRBV7-2,-,ASSLGTGDTQY
TRBJ1-1,TRBV5-1,-,ASSLEGGVNTEAF
TRBJ1-1,TRBV5-4,-,ASSLDMNTEAF
TRBJ2-5,TRBV2,-,ASSELRPPQMAQY
TRBJ2-5,TRBV12-3/TRBV12-4,-,ASTEEGTQY
TRBJ2-7,TRBV7-6,-,ASSFSTASGATYEQY
TRBJ2-1,TRBV28,once,ASSLLGTGGNEQF